This T cell receptor (beta chain) was recovered during a study of shared clonotypes between healthy human individuals. The study, taken as a whole, reports: In a handful of donors, around 5% of naive CD4 clonotypes appeared in common. Memory subsets generally showed lower estimated richness than naive subsets.

Trimming removed 4 bases at V and 8 bases at J, with 25 bases between. Germline V gene sequence: CDR1 SGHNT, CDR2 YYREEE (reference sequence). The CDR3 extends over 16 amino acids. The naive CD8 population came from CD45RO-negative cells selected for CCR7, without terminally differentiated effector memory CD45RA+ cells. Regarding this clone: Its target is unknown.

Authors' methods: Filtering of immunoSEQ junctional sequences could not match full-length read filtering. The data were produced by immunoSEQ multiplex PCR, yet TCRdb's version contains in-frame clones alone and is incomplete. That table supplies the V and J calls and clone size; D and trimming were determined from the DNA. The sample includes some 1,900,000 clones, 85% to 95% of them seen just once. Material for sequencing was naive CD8+ T cells sorted from blood. This TCR was recovered from a man aged 18-30 years in good health. The J gene is TRBJ2-7, the V gene TRBV5-4; TRBD1 might be the D (5 bases). For the CDR3, the DNA is TGTGCCAGCAGCCTACTGAAGCCGCCAGGGTTACAGAAGCAGTACTTC. The encoded protein is CASSLLKPPGLQKQYF.